Below, 11 T cell receptor beta chains from the same sample are listed, as sequenced in a study of response to subunit inactivated influenza vaccine. TCRdb redid the calling of the RT-PCR reads with MiXCR, one entry per CDR3 protein. The sample lists hundreds of thousands of distinct CDR3 sequences, 15% to 18% seen once, with 11% in the top ten. The specimen comprised PBMCs from blood, sampled 11 to 12 days after vaccination. These receptor sequences come from a man aged 50 to 60 who received an inactivated influenza vaccine.

This rearrangement joins TRBV5-1 to TRBJ2-1; 12 nucleotides match TRBD2. Trimming at V came to 1 base and at J to 6 bases, leaving 5 bases not matched to a gene. The V gene's germline CDR1 is SGHRS and CDR2 YFSETQ. This CDR3 has 16 amino acids. The CDR3 here is CASSLLLAGGANEQFF. CDR3 bases: TGCGCCAGCAGCTTGCTGCTAGCGGGGGGGGCCAATGAGCAGTTCTTC.

CDR3 residues: CASSPGTDGGYTF. DNA for the CDR3: TGCGCCAGCAGCCCGGGGACAGATGGTGGCTACACCTTC. This chain uses TRBV5-1 with TRBJ1-2; TRBD1 matches 7 bases. The CDR3 consists of 13 residues. Germline trimming cut 4 bases from V and 7 bases from J; bases unmatched to any gene: 7. CDR1 is SGHRS, CDR2 YFSETQ, per germline.

The chain couples TRBV4-2 to TRBJ2-3, with a tentative D call TRBD2 (6 bases). The CDR3 is 15 residues long. Germline V lookup: CDR1 LGHNA, CDR2 YNFKEQ. V shed 5 bases and J shed 3 bases, with 15 bases lying between them. The CDR3 nucleotides are TGTGCCAGCAGCGTCCGGGACTTAGATACAGATACGCAGTATTTT. Encoded protein: CASSVRDLDTDTQYF.

This clonotype has more than one count but fewer than ten. This rearrangement joins TRBV28 to TRBJ2-5; 8 bases align to TRBD1. The CDR3 consists of 13 residues. V was pared by 6 bases and J by 1 base, with 1 base of the junction left unmatched. Germline CDR1 and CDR2: MDHEN and SYDVKM. This CDR3 is CASRGQGQETQYF. The CDR3 DNA sequence: TGTGCCAGCAGAGGACAGGGCCAAGAGACCCAGTACTTC.

This clonotype was counted a few times. The rearrangement links TRBV4-1 to TRBJ2-1; TRBD1 or TRBD2 may be the D gene (5 bases each). With 1 base removed from V and 5 bases from J, the gap between germline ends came to 18 bases. From germline, CDR1 is MGHRA and CDR2 YSYEKL. The CDR3 extends over 17 amino acids. Here the CDR3 DNA reads TGCGCCAGCAGCCAAGGAAGGGGCCTCGGGGATAACAATGAGCAGTTCTTC. Translating gives CASSQGRGLGDNNEQFF.

V usage is TRBV10-1 and J usage is TRBJ1-2, with D unclear. The CDR3 spans 15 residues. Germline-derived CDR1 and CDR2 are WNHNN and SYGVQD (reference sequence). Trimming left V 7 bases short and J 0 bases short, with 15 bases between. The CDR3 nucleotides are TGCGCCAGCACTCGAGACCGGGCGGCTAACTATGGCTACACCTTC. It codes for CASTRDRAANYGYTF.

The rearrangement links TRBV25-1 to TRBJ1-1; D ambiguous. CDR3 size: 15 residues. The V end lost 1 base, the J end lost 0 bases, and 9 bases lay between the germline ends. CDR1 MGHDK and CDR2 SYGVNS come from the germline V gene. CDR3 nucleotides: TGTGCCAGCAGTGAATTAGGGCCCATGAACACTGAAGCTTTCTTT. The encoded protein is CASSELGPMNTEAFF.

For the CDR3, the DNA is TGCAGTGCTAGAGATGGCCGGACCTCTATGAACACTGAAGCTTTCTTT. Protein sequence: CSARDGRTSMNTEAFF. J is TRBJ1-1 and V is TRBV20-1; D unresolved. CDR3 length: 16 residues. Germline V CDR1 and CDR2: DFQATT, SNEGSKA (reference sequence). Trimming removed 0 bases from V and 0 bases from J, with 14 bases in between.

This clonotype was observed a handful of times. V usage is TRBV6-5 and J usage is TRBJ2-1; tentatively, D is TRBD2 (5 bases). CDR3 length: 16 amino acids. Germline values: CDR1 MNHEY, CDR2 SVGAGI. The V gene lost 2 bases and the J gene lost 9 bases, with 20 bases spanning the gap. Here the CDR3 reads CASSYTNPPRAGEQFF. The DNA of the CDR3 is TGTGCCAGCAGTTACACAAACCCCCCGAGGGCTGGTGAGCAGTTCTTC.

There are a few counts of this clonotype. The chain carries TRBV6-6 and TRBJ2-7, with D perhaps matching TRBD1 (6 bases). Trimming shortened V by 8 bases and J by 3 bases, and 14 bases separated the two germline ends. The CDR3 length is 13 residues. The germline V gene encodes CDR1 MNHNY and CDR2 SVGAGI (reference sequence). DNA of the CDR3: TGTGCCAGCGGAGCCGGGACAATCTACGAGCAGTACTTC. This translates into CASGAGTIYEQYF.

This clonotype was recorded at least ten times. As DNA, the CDR3 is TGTGCCAGCAGCTTAGCTTGGGACAAAGAAGAGACCCAGTACTTC. As protein: CASSLAWDKEETQYF. The rearrangement links TRBV7-9 to TRBJ2-5, with D perhaps TRBD1 (6 bases). There are 15 residues in the CDR3. The germline CDR1 and CDR2 sequences are SEHNR and FQNEAQ (reference sequence). V lost 0 bases and J lost 3, with 11 bases in between.